The table lists the clone carrying this T cell receptor (beta chain) with a few counts. Its antigen is unidentified. TCRdb re-derived calls from the 5' RACE reads in MiXCR, one entry per CDR3 protein. The sample holds roughly 350,000 distinct CDR3 sequences, about 9% seen once. The entry originates in a study of identical twins. This CDR3 contains 18 residues. Trimming removed 3 bases at V and 1 base at J, with 21 bases between. All donors were healthy Caucasians. Study-level findings and limits: When twins shared out-of-frame alpha sequences, those sequences had excess low generation probability.

Material for sequencing was naive T cells sorted from blood. This receptor was identified in a woman aged 45-65 years in good health. The chain has TRBV12-3 or TRBV12-4 and TRBJ1-1; perhaps TRBD1 as D (6 bases). The CDR3 here is CASSLILGGRQANTEAFF. The CDR3 region has the DNA TGTGCCAGCAGTTTGATTTTGGGGGGCAGGCAGGCGAACACTGAAGCTTTCTTT.